The entry below describes one TCR beta chain. Its antigen is not known. Other nucleotide sequences in the sample specify the same CDR3. The CDR3 is 11 amino acids. Germline CDR1 is DFQATT and CDR2 is SNEGSKA (reference sequence). The V and J ends lost 1 base and 6 bases respectively, with 3 bases between them. Sequencing used immunoSEQ multiplex PCR; TCRdb keeps in-frame clones, though not all of them. This table has over a million clones, more than 95% appearing once. The data belong to a study of shared clonotypes between healthy human individuals. General study results and limits: Clonotypes not shared had lower generation probabilities than those common to all four donors. Only a few donors were included, so the genetic and exposure-history diversity represented was limited. Four donors shared around 5.2% of their naive CD4 clonotypes. Larger richness was generally estimated for naive than memory subsets.

The clonotype was recovered from a man aged 25-45 years in good health. Sequenced material: naive CD4+ T cells sorted from blood. Indicated subset: CD45RA+ positively selected. This chain links TRBV20-1 with TRBJ2-2; D remains unclear. CDR3 in amino acids: CSARVPGELFF. As DNA, the CDR3 is TGCAGTGCTAGAGTCCCCGGGGAGCTGTTTTTT.